Each of the 21 T cell receptor beta chains below was sequenced from the same sample in a study of CD8+CD57+ T cells in acquired aplastic anemia. TCR beta VDJ combinations and CDR3 sequences were profiled from genomic DNA. TCRdb used MiXCR to reprocess the reads, holding one entry per CDR3 protein. The sample has 250,000 to 350,000 distinct CDR3 sequences; 50% to 65% are singletons. CD8+CD57+ cell expansion, shown by flow cytometry, had occurred in the patients selected for sequencing. The sequenced sample consisted of sorted CD4+, CD8+, or CD8+CD57+ T cells (not recorded which) from PBMCs. All receptors come from a human donor with aplastic anemia.

The rearrangement uses TRBV20-1 and TRBJ2-3; 9 nucleotides line up with TRBD1. CDR3 size: 18 residues. Germline CDR1 reads DFQATT; CDR2 reads SNEGSKA (reference sequence). V shed 0 bases, J shed 2 bases, and the junction held 12 bases outside the gene matches. The CDR3 DNA sequence: TGCAGTGCTAGAGACTTTCGACCCGGACAGGGGTACACAGATACGCAGTATTTT. Amino acids: CSARDFRPGQGYTDTQYF.

The V and J genes are TRBV24-1 and TRBJ1-2, with D perhaps matching TRBD1 (6 bases). CDR1 and CDR2 from the germline V gene are KGHDR and SFDVKD. The V and J ends lost 4 bases and 4 bases respectively, with 12 bases between them. The CDR3 contains 14 residues. The CDR3 loop reads CATSDRGQSYGYTF. The CDR3 DNA follows: TGTGCCACCAGTGACCGTGGACAGTCCTATGGCTACACCTTC.

To note about this clonotype: Given the absence of the conserved phenylalanine or tryptophan at the CDR3 end, a read error is likely. The CDR3 protein is CATSDPLGGIQETQYL. The CDR3 DNA sequence: TGTGCCACCAGTGATCCCCTCGGGGGGATTCAAGAGACCCAGTACCTC. This chain connects TRBV24-1 to TRBJ2-5; 7 bases are shared with TRBD2. Germline values: CDR1 KGHDR, CDR2 SFDVKD. This CDR3 comprises 16 residues. Germline trimming cut 3 bases from V and 2 bases from J; bases unmatched to any gene: 8.

This clonotype has just a few counts. This sequence joins TRBV12-3 or TRBV12-4 and TRBJ2-3; possibly TRBD1 or TRBD2 for D (6 bases each). Trimming took 6 bases from V and 5 from J, leaving 18 bases between them. The CDR3 has 15 residues. The CDR3 DNA reads TGTGCCAGCAGCGTAGGTGGGGGGCCGATAGATACGCAGTATTTT. Residues: CASSVGGGPIDTQYF.

This clonotype was picked up a small number of times. This chain uses TRBV7-2 with TRBJ2-2; 8 nucleotides line up with TRBD1. Trimming took 6 bases from V and 3 from J; bases not matched to a gene: 3. CDR3 length equals 14 residues. Germline CDR1 is SGHTA and CDR2 is FQGNSA. DNA for the CDR3: TGTGCCAGCAGATCGGGACAGGACACCGGGGAGCTGTTTTTT. Its translation: CASRSGQDTGELFF.

The CDR3 here is CASSLVGFSADTQYF. For the CDR3, the DNA is TGTGCCAGCAGCTTAGTTGGGTTTTCGGCAGATACGCAGTATTTT. This chain connects TRBV11-2 to TRBJ2-3; D is undetermined. Germline CDR1 and CDR2: SGHAT and FQNNGV. The germline V and J ends were trimmed by 1 base and 4 bases, with 12 bases remaining between them. There are 15 residues in the CDR3.

This chain links TRBV20-1 with TRBJ1-6; no firm D call. V lost 1 base, J lost 0 bases, and 13 bases lay in between. CDR3 length: 17 amino acids. CDR1 and CDR2 from the germline V gene are DFQATT and SNEGSKA (reference sequence). CDR3 DNA: TGCAGTGCTAGAGGAGCGGGATGGGGCTCCTATAATTCACCCCTCCACTTT. Encoded protein: CSARGAGWGSYNSPLHF.

As concerns this clonotype: The junction departs from germline at one end; a sequencing error may be responsible. The rearrangement links TRBV20-1 to TRBJ1-1; D remains unclear. Germline CDR1 is DFQATT and CDR2 is SNEGSKA (reference sequence). The CDR3 sequence is 17 residues long. DNA of the CDR3: TGTAGTGCTAGAGATCGGATAGGACGCCCGCTCGGGACTGAAGCTTTCTTT. This sequence encodes CSARDRIGRPLGTEAFF.

Comments on this clonotype: The junction departs from germline at one end; a sequencing error may be responsible. The chain links TRBV15 to TRBJ2-3; a weak D match, TRBD2 (5 bases). This CDR3 is 16 amino acids long. Germline values: CDR1 LNHNV, CDR2 YYDKDF (reference sequence). CDR3 loop: CATSGHRTSGTATQYF. For the CDR3, the DNA is TGTGCCACAAGCGGCCATAGAACCTCTGGCACAGCTACGCAGTATTTT.

The chain combines TRBV7-2 with TRBJ2-5, with TRBD2 identical over 7 bases. The V and J ends lost 5 bases and 7 bases, in that order; junction bases with no gene match: 13. The CDR3 totals 15 residues. CDR1 and CDR2 from the germline V gene are SGHTA and FQGNSA. Here the CDR3 reads CASSPDRDYLGTQYF. The DNA of the CDR3 is TGTGCCAGCAGCCCCGACCGGGACTACTTAGGGACCCAGTACTTC.

The gene calls are TRBV9 and TRBJ2-4; D perhaps matches TRBD2 (6 bases). The germline V gene encodes CDR1 SGDLS and CDR2 YYNGEE. The CDR3 length is 15 residues. V shed 4 bases and J shed 5 bases, with 16 bases lying between them. For the CDR3, the DNA is TGTGCCAGCAGCTTCGACCCGGGGGTGGAAAACATTCAGTACTTC. Translated: CASSFDPGVENIQYF.

This sequence joins TRBV20-1 and TRBJ1-2, with D unresolved. The V end was cut by 7 bases, the J end by 6 bases, with 12 bases between. From germline, CDR1 is DFQATT and CDR2 SNEGSKA (reference sequence). CDR3 size: 11 residues. CDR3 DNA sequence: TGCAGTGTGACTGACGGTGATGGCTACACCTTC. Its protein product is CSVTDGDGYTF.

This sequence joins TRBV7-9 and TRBJ2-7; tentatively, D is TRBD1 (6 bases). The CDR3 is made up of 14 amino acids. Trimming cost V 3 bases and J 4 bases, with 13 bases left between them. Germline V gene sequence: CDR1 SEHNR, CDR2 FQNEAQ (reference sequence). CDR3 bases: TGTGCCAGCAGCTTGAGTCAGGGGTCGTACGAGCAGTACTTC. Encoded protein: CASSLSQGSYEQYF.

This clonotype was picked up a small number of times. The chain uses TRBV29-1 and TRBJ2-7, with 7 bases matching TRBD2. Germline CDR1 SQVTM, CDR2 ANQGSEA. The V and J ends lost 7 bases and 3 bases, in that order; junction bases with no gene match: 12. The CDR3 has 14 residues. The CDR3 coding sequence is TGCAGCGCCCTAGGGAGGGACGGCCTCTACGAGCAGTACTTC. The encoded protein is CSALGRDGLYEQYF.

V usage is TRBV7-2 and J usage is TRBJ1-3, with unresolved D. V was clipped by 5 bases and J by 4 bases, with 9 bases between them. The CDR3 is 13 residues long. Looked up from germline, CDR1 is SGHTA and CDR2 is FQGNSA. DNA of the CDR3: TGTGCCAGCAGCCTCGCTGCAGGAAACACCATATATTTT. It translates to CASSLAAGNTIYF. The full variable domain, with the rest looked up from reference TRBV7-2 and TRBJ1-3, is GAGVSQSPSNKVTEKGKDVELRCDPISGHTALYWYRQSLGQGLEFLIYFQGNSAPDKSGLPSDRFSAERTGGSVSTLTIQRTQQEDSAVYLCASSLAAGNTIYFGEGSWLTVV.

This clonotype occurred many times. The chain recombines TRBV2 with TRBJ2-3; D is possibly TRBD1 (5 bases). Germline CDR1 is SNHLY and CDR2 is FYNNEI. The V end was cut by 6 bases, the J end by 0 bases, with 13 bases between. The CDR3 is made up of 15 amino acids. Written as DNA, the CDR3 is TGTGCCAGCAGCTTGGACACCGCGAGCACAGATACGCAGTATTTT. Protein sequence: CASSLDTASTDTQYF.

The chain uses TRBV7-9 and TRBJ2-3; D gene ambiguous. V gave up 5 bases and J gave up 1 base, with 13 bases separating them. The germline CDR1 and CDR2 sequences are SEHNR and FQNEAQ (reference sequence). The CDR3 totals 15 residues. The DNA for the CDR3 is TGTGCCAGCAGCACCTACACGGACGGCACAGATACGCAGTATTTT. Protein product: CASSTYTDGTDTQYF.

The V and J genes are TRBV7-3 and TRBJ2-3, with 8 bases that match TRBD2. In germline, CDR1 is SGHTA, CDR2 FQGTGA. V shed 4 bases, J shed 1 base, and the junction held 4 bases outside the gene matches. CDR3 length equals 15 residues. CDR3 protein: CASSYSGLGTDTQYF. DNA of the CDR3: TGTGCCAGCAGCTATTCGGGACTAGGCACAGATACGCAGTATTTT.

V and J are TRBV25-1 and TRBJ2-7; no clear D. Germline-derived CDR1 and CDR2 are MGHDK and SYGVNS. The length of the CDR3 is 11 residues. Deletions cut 5 bases from V and 3 bases from J, with 5 bases between. This CDR3 is CASSTNYEQYF. The CDR3 nucleotides are TGTGCCAGCAGTACCAACTACGAGCAGTACTTC.

This clonotype has only one observation. The rearrangement uses TRBV10-3 and TRBJ2-1; 7 nucleotides match TRBD1. CDR1 is ENHRY, CDR2 SYGVKD, per germline. V lost 3 bases, J lost 6 bases, and 5 bases stayed unmatched. The CDR3 is 14 amino acids. The CDR3 DNA reads as TGTGCCATCAGTGACCGACAGGGCCGCAATGAGCAGTTCTTC. It yields the protein CAISDRQGRNEQFF.

This clonotype was detected ten times or more. This chain links TRBV6-5 with TRBJ1-5; D possibly corresponds to TRBD1 (6 bases). Trimming removed 6 bases from V and 0 bases from J, with 15 bases in between. The CDR3 covers 16 residues. Germline V gene data show CDR1 as MNHEY and CDR2 as SVGAGI. In DNA, the CDR3 is TGTGCCAGCAGCCCTGGATCGGGACATAGCAATCAGCCCCAGCATTTT. Its protein product is CASSPGSGHSNQPQHF.